This TCR beta chain was profiled in a study of blood T cell repertoires in COVID-19. About the research overall: Material from acute and convalescent COVID-19 was sourced from the United States, Italy and Spain. The analysed material was cDNA or gDNA that came from T cells, B-cell-depleted T cells, or PBMCs.

How the authors handled the data: Researchers report that nucleated cell counts were estimated from reference gene primer amplification. Profiled with immunoSEQ multiplex PCR; TCRdb holds only in-frame clones, not every one. Clone size and the V and J calls come from that table; the DNA yielded D and trimming. The sample yields about 25,000 clones, approximately 81% seen once. The ends lost 5 bases at V and 5 bases at J; junction bases unmatched: 14. Per germline, CDR1 LNHDA and CDR2 SQIVND (reference sequence). There are 16 residues in the CDR3. The clonotype comes from a man between 65 and 79 years old with acute or convalescent COVID-19. The sample consisted of peripheral blood. The chain combines TRBV19 with TRBJ1-1; 7 bases align to TRBD1. The CDR3 DNA sequence: TGTGCCAGTAGTCCTCGTTCGAGGGGGCCGAGGACTGAAGCTTTCTTT. Protein product: CASSPRSRGPRTEAFF.